Listed here are 22 T cell receptor beta chains from one sample, sequenced in a study of early T cells in non-severe SARS-CoV-2 infection. From the 5' RACE reads, TCRdb called clonotypes with MiXCR, one entry per CDR3 protein. This table holds tens of thousands of distinct CDR3 sequences, more than 7% found once. The source material was whole blood. These TCRs come from an adult who was a healthcare worker with PCR-confirmed SARS-CoV-2 infection or an uninfected control (not recorded which).

This clonotype was detected only a few times. The genes are TRBV28 and TRBJ2-1; tentative D call: TRBD2 (6 bases). V was clipped by 4 bases and J by 0 bases, with 16 bases between them. CDR1 and CDR2 from the germline V gene are MDHEN and SYDVKM. The CDR3 runs 17 residues. The CDR3 protein is CASSSSGVLSSYNEQFF. In DNA form, the CDR3 reads TGTGCCAGCAGTTCATCGGGGGTCTTGAGCTCCTACAATGAGCAGTTCTTC.

This clonotype has just a few counts. The V gene is TRBV30, the J gene TRBJ2-1; weak D call: TRBD2 (6 bases). The CDR3 is 15 amino acids. Between the trimmed V and J ends, which lost 0 bases and 0 bases, there was a span of 9 bases. Germline V CDR1 and CDR2: GTSNPN, SVGIG (reference sequence). The CDR3 sequence is CAWSVLRGSYNEQFF. The DNA of the CDR3 is TGTGCCTGGAGTGTTTTGCGGGGCTCCTACAATGAGCAGTTCTTC. Filled out from reference TRBV30 and TRBJ2-1, the complete variable domain reads SQTIHQWPATLVQPVGSPLSLECTVEGTSNPNLYWYRQAAGRGLQLLFYSVGIGQISSEVPQNLSASRPQDRQFILSSKKLLLSDSGFYLCAWSVLRGSYNEQFFGPGTRLTVL.

This clonotype was seen repeatedly, ten times or more. This chain joins TRBV6-1 and TRBJ1-1; 7 nucleotides agree with TRBD1. There are 12 residues in the CDR3. The germline V gene has CDR1 MNHNS and CDR2 SASEGT. After removal of 6 bases from V and 7 bases from J, the junction contained 5 bases not matched to a gene. CDR3 amino acids: CASSLGQHEAFF. The CDR3 DNA follows: TGTGCCAGCAGCTTGGGACAGCATGAAGCTTTCTTT.

V is TRBV2 and J is TRBJ1-2, with TRBD1 matching 10 bases. The ends lost 9 bases at V and 7 bases at J; junction bases unmatched: 11. The CDR3 runs to 14 residues. The germline V gene has CDR1 SNHLY and CDR2 FYNNEI. Written as DNA, the CDR3 is TGTGCCAGGAGAACGACAGGGGGCGGGAGTGGCTACACCTTC. Translation: CARRTTGGGSGYTF.

This clonotype showed up many times. A much bigger clone sits one base away, suggesting this may be a read error. J is TRBJ1-5 and V is TRBV11-2; D is undetermined. In germline, CDR1 is SGHAT, CDR2 FQNNGV. Trimming pared 3 bases from V and 4 bases from J, leaving 10 bases between. This CDR3 contains 14 residues. CDR3 sequence: CASSFGPENQPQHF. CDR3 DNA sequence: TGTGCCAGCAGCTTCGGACCGGAAAATCAGCCCCAGCATTTT.

This clonotype was observed many times. The V and J genes are TRBV12-3 or TRBV12-4 and TRBJ1-6; a possible D gene is TRBD1 (5 bases). The CDR3 is made up of 17 amino acids. Trimming took 1 base from V and 7 from J, leaving 17 bases between them. In DNA, the CDR3 is TGTGCCAGCAGTTTAGAAGGGTCAGGGCAGAGGAATTCACCCCTCCACTTT. It is translated as CASSLEGSGQRNSPLHF.

The chain joins TRBV5-4 to TRBJ2-2, with TRBD1 matching 7 bases. Germline CDR1 and CDR2: SGHNT and YYREEE (reference sequence). This CDR3 spans 16 amino acids. The trim removed 2 bases at V and 0 bases at J, leaving 4 bases unmatched. CDR3 in amino acids: CASSFNRGTNTGELFF. In DNA form, the CDR3 reads TGTGCCAGCAGCTTCAACAGGGGAACGAACACCGGGGAGCTGTTTTTT.

This clonotype showed up just a few times. The rearrangement links TRBV20-1 to TRBJ1-6, with D tentatively TRBD1 (5 bases). The CDR3 sequence is 15 residues long. V gave up 4 bases and J gave up 7 bases, with 17 bases separating them. Germline V CDR1 and CDR2: DFQATT, SNEGSKA (reference sequence). The CDR3 protein is CSATTGTGLNSPLHF. For the CDR3, the DNA is TGCAGTGCTACTACCGGGACCGGATTAAATTCACCCCTCCACTTT.

The rearrangement joins TRBV2 to TRBJ2-3; 10 bases agree with TRBD2. Germline trimming cut 0 bases from V and 5 bases from J; bases unmatched to any gene: 8. Germline assignment: CDR1 SNHLY and CDR2 FYNNEI. The CDR3 is 17 amino acids. The CDR3 DNA follows: TGTGCCAGCAGTGAAGCCCCAGCGGGAGGGCGGGGAGATACGCAGTATTTT. As protein: CASSEAPAGGRGDTQYF.

This chain connects TRBV20-1 to TRBJ1-5, with D possibly TRBD1 on 6 matching bases. V was trimmed by 6 bases and J by 2 bases, leaving 17 bases between them. Germline loops: CDR1 DFQATT, CDR2 SNEGSKA (reference sequence). The CDR3 runs to 15 residues. Here the CDR3 DNA reads TGCAGTGCGCGTCCTAGGGAGGGGGGCAATCAGCCCCAGCATTTT. Its protein is CSARPREGGNQPQHF.

This sequence joins TRBV19 and TRBJ2-7, with D tentatively TRBD2 (6 bases). CDR1 and CDR2 from the germline V gene are LNHDA and SQIVND (reference sequence). Deletions cut 3 bases from V and 2 bases from J, with 11 bases between. The CDR3 loop spans 14 amino acids. The CDR3 loop reads CASSMWGGAYEQYF. CDR3 DNA: TGTGCCAGTAGTATGTGGGGAGGCGCCTACGAGCAGTACTTC.

In this sample, this clonotype turned up many times. The rearrangement links TRBV3-1 to TRBJ1-5, with 8 bases that match TRBD1. The V and J ends lost 4 bases and 3 bases, in that order; junction bases with no gene match: 5. The CDR3 loop spans 15 amino acids. Per the germline V gene, CDR1 is LGHDT and CDR2 is YNNKEL (reference sequence). The CDR3 region is CASSPGQALNQPQHF. For the CDR3, the DNA is TGTGCCAGCAGCCCGGGACAGGCCCTCAATCAGCCCCAGCATTTT.

J is TRBJ2-3 and V is TRBV28; TRBD2 is a possible D gene (5 bases). Germline V lookup: CDR1 MDHEN, CDR2 SYDVKM. The CDR3 sequence is 13 residues long. The V gene lost 5 bases and the J gene lost 6 bases, with 12 bases spanning the gap. CDR3 in DNA: TGTGCCAGCAGTACGGGCCGCGGGGATACGCAGTATTTT. Its translation: CASSTGRGDTQYF.

V usage is TRBV27 and J usage is TRBJ2-7, with 12 bases aligning to TRBD2. CDR1 and CDR2 (germline): MNHEY, SMNVEV (reference sequence). The CDR3 has 14 amino acids. Germline trimming cut 11 bases from V and 5 bases from J; bases unmatched to any gene: 10. Here the CDR3 reads CASTTSGRIDEQYF. The CDR3 DNA reads TGTGCCTCTACGACTAGCGGGAGAATCGACGAGCAGTACTTC.

The CDR3 sequence is CSAPVAGRNTEAFF. The DNA for the CDR3 is TGCAGTGCTCCTGTGGCAGGGCGGAACACTGAAGCTTTCTTT. The chain recombines TRBV20-1 with TRBJ1-1; D perhaps matches TRBD1 (5 bases). The CDR3 contains 14 residues. Germline CDR1 reads DFQATT; CDR2 reads SNEGSKA (reference sequence). The ends were cut back, 5 bases at V and 1 base at J, with 14 bases in the middle.

In DNA, the CDR3 is TGTGCCAGTAAAGAGAGAGGGGGGGGAGATACGCAGTATTTT. Its protein is CASKERGGGDTQYF. The chain joins TRBV19 to TRBJ2-3, with D possibly being TRBD2 (7 bases). There are 14 residues in the CDR3. The germline V gene encodes CDR1 LNHDA and CDR2 SQIVND (reference sequence). Trimming cost V 7 bases and J 5 bases, with 16 bases left between them. The variable domain in full, completed from reference TRBV19 and TRBJ2-3, reads DGGITQSPKYLFRKEGQNVTLSCEQNLNHDAMYWYRQDPGQGLRLIYYSQIVNDFQKGDIAEGYSVSREKKESFPLTVTSAQKNPTAFYLCASKERGGGDTQYFGPGTRLTVL.

Only a few counts were recorded for this clonotype. The rearrangement uses TRBV5-1 and TRBJ1-6; 8 bases match TRBD1. Germline CDR1 SGHRS, CDR2 YFSETQ. Losses at the gene ends were 4 bases for V and 9 bases for J; bases not matched to a gene: 12. The CDR3 extends over 16 amino acids. CDR3 sequence (DNA): TGCGCCAGCAGCGGACAGGGAGAGCCAGGGGTTTCACCCCTCCACTTT. Translating it yields CASSGQGEPGVSPLHF.

V and J are TRBV28 and TRBJ2-7; 15 bases fit TRBD2. The CDR3 has 17 residues. Germline V gene sequence: CDR1 MDHEN, CDR2 SYDVKM. Trimming took 4 bases from V and 2 from J; bases not matched to a gene: 6. As DNA, the CDR3 is TGTGCCAGCAGTTCGGGACTAGCGGGAGGTTCGACCTACGAGCAGTACTTC. Translated: CASSSGLAGGSTYEQYF.

This clonotype was found a few times. The chain couples TRBV20-1 to TRBJ2-1; D gene uncertain. V lost 6 bases to trimming and J lost 0 bases, with 12 bases between them. In germline, CDR1 is DFQATT, CDR2 SNEGSKA (reference sequence). The CDR3 is 14 residues long. In nucleotides, the CDR3 is TGCAGTGCCCTCGAAAGATTCTCCTACAATGAGCAGTTCTTC. This codes for CSALERFSYNEQFF.

Ten or more counts support this clonotype. The J gene is TRBJ1-6, the V gene TRBV11-2, with unresolved D. CDR1 and CDR2 (germline): SGHAT, FQNNGV. The V end lost 0 bases, the J end lost 4 bases, and 7 bases lay between the germline ends. The CDR3 is 15 residues long. The CDR3 is CASSLDSGYNSPLHF. CDR3 DNA: TGTGCCAGCAGCTTAGATTCGGGGTATAATTCACCCCTCCACTTT.

This clonotype was found a few times. The chain recombines TRBV7-6 with TRBJ2-5, with TRBD2 identical over 7 bases. CDR3 length: 14 amino acids. CDR1 and CDR2 (germline): SGHVS, FNYEAQ. After removal of 1 base from V and 2 bases from J, the junction contained 1 base not matched to a gene. The CDR3 coding sequence is TGTGCCAGCAGCTTAGGGGGACTACAAGAGACCCAGTACTTC. It yields the protein CASSLGGLQETQYF.

This sequence joins TRBV6-4 and TRBJ2-7; 9 nucleotides agree with TRBD1. CDR1 MRHNA and CDR2 SNTAGT come from the germline V gene. V dropped 7 bases and J dropped 2; count of bases not matched to a gene: 9. This CDR3 is 15 amino acids long. The CDR3 reads CASTYGQGKPYEQYF. CDR3 nucleotide sequence: TGTGCCAGCACCTATGGACAGGGGAAACCCTACGAGCAGTACTTC.